This T cell receptor beta chain was identified in a study of blood T cell repertoires in COVID-19. The wider study: Whether acute or convalescent, the COVID-19 samples came from the United States, Italy and Spain.

The germline V gene has CDR1 MNHEY and CDR2 SVGAGI. The CDR3 loop spans 13 amino acids. Trimming stripped 6 bases from V and 5 bases from J, with 13 bases between. Authors' methods: Nucleated cell number was recorded as an estimate derived from reference gene primer amplification. TCRdb's table, derived via immunoSEQ multiplex PCR, lists solely in-frame clones and lacks some. The V and J calls and clone size come from that table; D and trimming were worked out from the DNA. This sample has about 280,000 clones, with almost 85% found just once. The receptor was isolated from a middle-aged man with active or convalescent COVID-19. The sample was peripheral blood. The chain combines TRBV6-5 with TRBJ2-5; D may be TRBD2 (6 bases). DNA for the CDR3: TGTGCCAGCAGGGCCCGGGACTTGGAGACCCAGTACTTC. Protein: CASRARDLETQYF.